This T cell receptor beta chain was identified in a study of patients and donors after allogeneic stem cell transplantation. This clonotype was seen only a few times. CDR1 and CDR2 from the germline V gene are SNHLY and FYNNEI. The CDR3 has 17 residues. J was trimmed by 0 bases and V by 8 bases; bases with no gene match: 13. TCRdb fed the RT-PCR reads into MiXCR, producing one record per CDR3 protein. The sample records 200,000 to 250,000 distinct CDR3 sequences, around 40% being singletons. The rearrangement uses TRBV2 and TRBJ1-5, with TRBD1 matching 7 bases. The TCR comes from a human donor who was either an allogeneic HSCT recipient or a stem cell or donor lymphocyte infusion donor (not recorded which). It is not recorded whose cells these are; they may come from a transplant donor. The sample was blood, either unsorted or a sorted T cell fraction (not recorded which). CDR3 loop: CASARQGQRYSNQPQHF. In DNA, the CDR3 is TGTGCCAGCGCTCGCCAGGGACAGAGATATAGCAATCAGCCCCAGCATTTT.